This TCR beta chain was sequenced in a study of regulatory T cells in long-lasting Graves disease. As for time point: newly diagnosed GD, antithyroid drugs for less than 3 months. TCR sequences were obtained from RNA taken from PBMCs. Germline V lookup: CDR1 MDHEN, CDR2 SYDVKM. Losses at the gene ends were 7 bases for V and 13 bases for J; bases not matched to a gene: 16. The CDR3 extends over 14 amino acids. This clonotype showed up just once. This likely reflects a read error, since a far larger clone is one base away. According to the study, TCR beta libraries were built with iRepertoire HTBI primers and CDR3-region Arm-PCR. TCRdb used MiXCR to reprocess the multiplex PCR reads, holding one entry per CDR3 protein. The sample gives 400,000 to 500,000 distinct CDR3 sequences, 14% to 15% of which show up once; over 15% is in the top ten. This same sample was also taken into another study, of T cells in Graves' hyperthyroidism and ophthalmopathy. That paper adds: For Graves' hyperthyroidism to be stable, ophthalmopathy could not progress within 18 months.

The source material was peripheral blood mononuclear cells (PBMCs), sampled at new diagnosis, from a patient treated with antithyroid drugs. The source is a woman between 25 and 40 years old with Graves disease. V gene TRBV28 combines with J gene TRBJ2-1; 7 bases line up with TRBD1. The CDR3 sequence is CASNPGQSQETQFF. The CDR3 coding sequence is TGTGCCAGCAACCCGGGACAGTCTCAAGAGACCCAGTTCTTC.